This T cell receptor (beta chain) originates from a study of blood T cell repertoires in COVID-19 (dated by TCRdb to about 2020). Regarding the research as a whole: The collaborator samples originated in the United States, Italy and Spain and spanned the acute and convalescent phases of COVID-19. The prospective study material was composed of cDNA or gDNA derived from T cells, B-cell-depleted T cells, or PBMCs. The dataset comprised deeply sampled blood TCRbeta repertoires from subjects exposed to, actively infected with, or recovered from COVID-19. The repertoires were released in a freely available public database intended as a resource for research on the immune response to SARS-CoV-2. The samples were drawn from two sources: the first 160 participants of the ongoing ImmuneRACE study, and 1,254 subjects contributed by 6 global collaborators. Sample metadata almost always included a de-identified subject ID, COVID-19 status, age in years and sex. HLA class I and class II types, where available, came from metadata supplied by the sample provider rather than from assay-based typing. Paper-wide results and their limitations: The amount of clinical and demographic metadata varied by source and participant and was provided uncurated.

TCRbeta CDR3 regions were amplified from genomic DNA by means of the immunoSEQ Assay, a bias-controlled multiplex PCR. The paper's data handling went like this. The number of nucleated cells in each sample was estimated by amplification of reference gene primers within the assay. To quantify the absolute abundance of each unique TCRbeta CDR3 rearrangement, sequence reads were collapsed and filtered. Productive Simpson clonality was computed per sample as the square root of Simpson's diversity index over productive rearrangements. TCRdb's version of the immuneACCESS table is confined to in-frame rearrangements and falls short of the full clone set. An unresolved V gene accounts for under half of the shortfall where checked; the remainder is of unknown origin. That table gives V, J and clone size, and the DNA gave D and trimming. The sample table contains 250,000 to 400,000 clones; only one count was recorded for 75% to 90% of them. The ten most abundant clones make up 5% to 5.5% of the sample.

The CDR3 spans 16 residues, from the cysteine through the phenylalanine. The kept DNA is CDR3 alone, 48 bases in frame from the first base. CDR1 MDHEN and CDR2 SYDVKM are derived from the germline V gene. Relative to germline, V is missing 5 bases and J is missing 5 bases, with 12 bases of the junction outside any gene match. A note on this clone: Its specific antigen is unknown. No qualities accompany the bases; no much larger clone lies one base away.

Enrolling through a virtual design, the prospective study's participants ranged in age from roughly 18 to 100 years and lived across about two dozen United States geographic areas. To assign participants to cohorts, the prospective study relied on clinical history that participants themselves reported in a screening survey and a study questionnaire. For ImmuneRACE Cohort 3, a participant was defined as recovered based on two consecutive negative NP/OP PCR tests, clearance by a healthcare professional, or resolution of symptoms. In the prospective study, whole blood, serum and a nasopharyngeal or oropharyngeal swab were collected from each participant by mobile phlebotomists. Prospective study participants could optionally give additional blood draws and questionnaires over an approximately two-month period. Before DNA extraction, blood samples from the prospective study were shipped at room temperature or frozen.

Input material: PBMCs or T cells enriched from blood (not recorded which). This chain joins TRBV28 to TRBJ2-1; 7 junctional bases match TRBD2. The source is a man between 60 and 75 years old who had recovered from COVID-19. CDR3 sequence: CASSRPKSGENNEQFF. The DNA reads TGTGCCAGCAGTAGGCCAAAAAGCGGGGAAAACAATGAGCAGTTCTTC.